The 11 T cell receptor beta chains presented below share a single source sample, sequenced in a study of shared clonotypes between healthy human individuals. Assay: immunoSEQ multiplex PCR; the TCRdb copy retains only in-frame clones and omits some. The data show over 750,000 clones, roughly 96% seen once. Naive CD8 populations comprised CD45RO-negative cells positively selected for CCR7, excluding terminally differentiated effector memory CD45RA+ cells. Sample: naive CD8+ T cells sorted from blood. Receptor source: a man aged 25 to 40 in good health.

This chain connects TRBV15 to TRBJ2-7; tentatively, D is TRBD2 (5 bases). CDR1 is LNHNV, CDR2 YYDKDF, per germline (reference sequence). Trimming cost V 1 base and J 2 bases, with 12 bases left between them. This CDR3 has 15 residues. CDR3 bases: TGTGCCACCAGCAGAGTAGGTGGGAGAACCTACGAGCAGTACTTC. It encodes CATSRVGGRTYEQYF.

The chain couples TRBV5-7 to TRBJ1-5; 7 positions agree with TRBD1. TRBV5-7 is filed as an ORF, its function uncertain. The CDR3 extends over 15 amino acids. Unmatched junction bases numbered 6, after V lost 4 bases and J lost 2 bases. DNA of the CDR3: TGTGCCAGCAGCGTTCCGGGACAGCGCAATCAGCCCCAGCATTTT. It specifies CASSVPGQRNQPQHF.

J is TRBJ2-5 and V is TRBV12-5; TRBD2 aligns across 7 bases. This CDR3 is built from 16 residues. V gave up 3 bases and J gave up 5 bases; unmatched junction bases: 12. Germline CDR1 and CDR2: LGHNT and FRNRAP. CDR3 loop: CASGFAASGPDETQYF. In DNA, the CDR3 is TGTGCTAGTGGTTTTGCCGCTAGCGGACCTGATGAGACCCAGTACTTC. Supplemented by reference TRBV12-5 and TRBJ2-5, the full variable domain reads DARVTQTPRHKVTEMGQEVTMRCQPILGHNTVFWYRQTMMQGLELLAYFRNRAPLDDSGMPKDRFSAEMPDATLATLKIQPSEPRDSAVYFCASGFAASGPDETQYFGPGTRLLVL.

The chain recombines TRBV18 with TRBJ1-1; 11 bases are a match to TRBD1. Germline trimming cut 2 bases from V and 3 bases from J; bases unmatched to any gene: 5. CDR1 is KGHSH and CDR2 is LQKENI in the germline V gene. CDR3 size: 16 residues. CDR3 protein: CASSPGTGGWDTEAFF. Here the CDR3 DNA reads TGTGCCAGCTCACCAGGGACAGGGGGTTGGGACACTGAAGCTTTCTTT.

Comments on this clone: At one end, the junction sequence differs from germline, possibly due to a read error. The rearrangement joins TRBV7-7 to TRBJ2-1, with a tentative D call TRBD2 (8 bases). This CDR3 region has 17 residues. The germline V gene encodes CDR1 SSHAT and CDR2 FNYEAQ (reference sequence). This chain's CDR3 is CASSLGLALGQNDEQFF. In nucleotides, the CDR3 is TGTGCTAGCAGCTTAGGACTAGCACTGGGACAGAATGATGAGCAGTTCTTC.

The chain employs TRBV7-7 and TRBJ2-5; D possibly corresponds to TRBD1 (6 bases). The germline V gene has CDR1 SSHAT and CDR2 FNYEAQ (reference sequence). V gave up 5 bases and J gave up 4 bases, with 14 bases separating them. This CDR3 is built from 14 residues. CDR3 in DNA: TGTGCCAGCAGCCCCCTGGACAGCTCAGAGACCCAGTACTTC. Protein sequence: CASSPLDSSETQYF.

The chain couples TRBV21-1 to TRBJ2-2; the DNA was not compared with TRBD1, the D call given in the table. TRBV21-1 is listed as a pseudogene. There are 14 residues in the CDR3. CDR3 nucleotide sequence: TGTGCCAGCAGGACCGACAGGGTTCCCGGGGAGCTGTTTTTT. Translating gives CASRTDRVPGELFF.

The chain carries TRBV7-9 and TRBJ1-1, with a weak D call TRBD1 (6 bases). Trimming removed 0 bases at V and 3 bases at J, with 11 bases between. This CDR3 is built from 15 residues. CDR1 is SEHNR, CDR2 FQNEAQ, per germline (reference sequence). The CDR3 DNA reads TGTGCCAGCAGCTTAGCTACAGGGACATACACTGAAGCTTTCTTT. Its translation: CASSLATGTYTEAFF.

This clone was detected only once. The V gene is TRBV5-5, the J gene TRBJ2-1; 11 bases align to TRBD1. Germline V gene data show CDR1 as SGHKS and CDR2 as YYEKEE (reference sequence). J was trimmed by 3 bases and V by 3 bases; bases with no gene match: 5. The CDR3 extends over 16 amino acids. The CDR3 nucleotides are TGTGCCAGCAGCTCTAGGGACAGGGGGTACTACAATGAGCAGTTCTTC. Amino acid sequence: CASSSRDRGYYNEQFF. Combining the CDR3 with reference TRBV5-5 and TRBJ2-1 gives the whole variable domain DAGVTQSPTHLIKTRGQQVTLRCSPISGHKSVSWYQQVLGQGPQFIFQYYEKEERGRGNFPDRFSARQFPNYSSELNVNALLLGDSALYLCASSSRDRGYYNEQFFGPGTRLTVL.

In its sample, this clone was seen once. This chain uses TRBV30 with TRBJ2-1; 11 bases align to TRBD2. Looked up from germline, CDR1 is GTSNPN and CDR2 is SVGIG (reference sequence). The CDR3 loop spans 16 amino acids. V was pared by 5 bases and J by 4 bases, with 10 bases of the junction left unmatched. The CDR3 spells CAWDPRASGRYNEQFF. The CDR3 region has the DNA TGTGCCTGGGACCCAAGAGCTAGCGGGAGGTACAATGAGCAGTTCTTC.

The V gene is TRBV4-3, the J gene TRBJ1-3; D unresolved. Germline CDR1 is LGHNA and CDR2 is YSLEER. Trimming pared 0 bases from V and 0 bases from J, leaving 9 bases between. The CDR3 has 16 amino acids. CDR3 in amino acids: CASSQDLNSSGNTIYF. CDR3 DNA: TGCGCCAGCAGCCAAGATCTCAATAGCTCTGGAAACACCATATATTTT.